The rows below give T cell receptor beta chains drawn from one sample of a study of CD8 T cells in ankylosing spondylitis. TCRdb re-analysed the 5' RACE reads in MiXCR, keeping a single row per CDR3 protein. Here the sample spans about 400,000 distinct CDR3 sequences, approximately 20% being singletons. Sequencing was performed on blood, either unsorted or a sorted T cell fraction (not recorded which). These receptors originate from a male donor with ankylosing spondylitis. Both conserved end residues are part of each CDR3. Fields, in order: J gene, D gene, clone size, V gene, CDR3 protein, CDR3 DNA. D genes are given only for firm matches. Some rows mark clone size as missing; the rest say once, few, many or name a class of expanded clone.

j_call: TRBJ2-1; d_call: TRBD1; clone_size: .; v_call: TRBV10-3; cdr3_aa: CAISESTGQGEKEQFF; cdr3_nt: TGTGCCATCAGTGAGTCGACCGGACAGGGTGAAAAAGAGCAGTTCTTC
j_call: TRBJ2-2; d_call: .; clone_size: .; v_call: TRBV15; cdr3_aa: CATRNAGYTGELFF; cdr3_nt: TGTGCCACCCGTAATGCCGGGTACACCGGGGAGCTGTTTTTT
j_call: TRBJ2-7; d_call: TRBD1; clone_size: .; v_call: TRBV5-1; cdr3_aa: CASSLGGTGAYEQYF; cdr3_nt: TGCGCCAGCAGCTTGGGCGGGACAGGAGCTTACGAGCAGTACTTC
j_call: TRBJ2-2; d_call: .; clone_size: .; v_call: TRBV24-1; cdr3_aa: CATSARTNTGELFF; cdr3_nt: TGTGCCACCAGTGCCAGGACGAACACCGGGGAGCTGTTTTTT
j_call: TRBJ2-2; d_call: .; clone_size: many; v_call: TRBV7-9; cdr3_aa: CASSLRGNTGELFF; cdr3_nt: TGTGCCAGCAGCTTACGGGGAAACACCGGGGAGCTGTTTTTT
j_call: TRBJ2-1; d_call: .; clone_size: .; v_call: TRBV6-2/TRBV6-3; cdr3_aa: CASSLRQDSYNEQFF; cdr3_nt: TGTGCCAGCAGTCTCCGACAGGACTCCTACAATGAGCAGTTCTTC
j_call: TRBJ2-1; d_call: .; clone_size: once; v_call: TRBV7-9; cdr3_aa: CASSILTASYNEQFF; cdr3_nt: TGTGCCAGCAGCATACTGACTGCTTCCTACAATGAGCAGTTCTTC
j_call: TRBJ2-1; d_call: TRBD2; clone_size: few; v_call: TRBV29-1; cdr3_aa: CSVARGSSYNEQFF; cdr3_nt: TGCAGCGTTGCCCGCGGGAGCTCCTACAATGAGCAGTTCTTC
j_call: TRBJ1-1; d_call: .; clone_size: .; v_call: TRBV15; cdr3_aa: CATSRDYRLEGGAEAFF; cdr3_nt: TGTGCCACCAGCAGAGATTATCGGCTGGAAGGTGGGGCTGAAGCTTTCTTT
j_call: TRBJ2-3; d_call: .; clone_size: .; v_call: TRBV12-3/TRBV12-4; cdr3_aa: CATLKDGIRTDTQYF; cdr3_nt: TGTGCCACCCTAAAGGACGGGATAAGGACAGATACGCAGTATTTT
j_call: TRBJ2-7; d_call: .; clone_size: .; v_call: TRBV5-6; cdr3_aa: CASSPLFGNPYEQYF; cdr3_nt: TGTGCCAGCAGCCCCCTTTTTGGGAACCCCTACGAGCAGTACTTC
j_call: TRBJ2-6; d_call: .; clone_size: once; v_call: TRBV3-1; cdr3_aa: CASSPRSLGVLTF; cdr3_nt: TGTGCCAGCAGCCCTCGGAGTTTAGGGGTCCTGACTTTC
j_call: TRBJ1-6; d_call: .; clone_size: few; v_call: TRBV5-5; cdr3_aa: CASSLLPNSPLHF; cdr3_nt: TGTGCCAGCAGCTTGTTGCCTAATTCACCCCTCCACTTT
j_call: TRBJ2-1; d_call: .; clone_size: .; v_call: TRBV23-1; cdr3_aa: CASSQFAGLPNEQFF; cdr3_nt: TGCGCCAGCAGTCAATTTGCAGGTTTACCAAATGAGCAGTTCTTC
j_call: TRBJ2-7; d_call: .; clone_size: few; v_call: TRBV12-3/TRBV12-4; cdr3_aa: CASSLGLALEQYF; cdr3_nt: TGTGCCAGCAGTTTAGGTCTAGCCCTCGAGCAGTACTTC
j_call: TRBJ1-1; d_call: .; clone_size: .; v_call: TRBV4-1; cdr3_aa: CASRRVDGPGPEAFF; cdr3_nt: TGCGCCAGCAGACGCGTGGACGGTCCCGGCCCTGAAGCTTTCTTT
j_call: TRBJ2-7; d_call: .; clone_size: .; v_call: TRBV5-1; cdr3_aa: CASSLEGPSVAYF; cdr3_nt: TGCGCCAGCAGCTTGGAGGGACCCTCGGTGGCATACTTC
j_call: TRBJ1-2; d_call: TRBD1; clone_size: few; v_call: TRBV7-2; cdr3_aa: CASSLVPGGNYGYTF; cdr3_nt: TGTGCCAGCAGCTTAGTGCCAGGGGGCAACTATGGCTACACCTTC
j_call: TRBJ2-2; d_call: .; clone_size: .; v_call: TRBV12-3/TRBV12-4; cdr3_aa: CASSFWVGGELFF; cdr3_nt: TGTGCCAGCAGTTTTTGGGTGGGCGGGGAGCTGTTTTTT
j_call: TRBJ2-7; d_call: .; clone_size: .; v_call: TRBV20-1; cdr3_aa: CSASGTESYEQYF; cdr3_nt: TGCAGTGCTAGCGGCACCGAATCCTACGAGCAGTACTTC
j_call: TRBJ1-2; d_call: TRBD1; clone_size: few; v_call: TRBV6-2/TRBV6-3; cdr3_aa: CATSRTETGVNYGYTF; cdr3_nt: TGTGCCACCTCGAGGACTGAAACAGGGGTGAACTATGGCTACACCTTC
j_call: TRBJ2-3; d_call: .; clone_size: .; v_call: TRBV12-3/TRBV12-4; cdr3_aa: CASSFSQTGDTQYF; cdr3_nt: TGTGCCAGCAGTTTTAGCCAGACAGGAGATACGCAGTATTTT
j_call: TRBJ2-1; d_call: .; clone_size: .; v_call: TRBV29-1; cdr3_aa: CSVDPFGTEQFF; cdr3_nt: TGCAGCGTTGACCCTTTTGGTACTGAGCAGTTCTTC
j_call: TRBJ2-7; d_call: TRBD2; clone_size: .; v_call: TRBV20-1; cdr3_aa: CSAGLALHPRGLEQYF; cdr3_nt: TGCAGTGCTGGACTAGCTCTCCACCCCAGGGGTCTCGAGCAGTACTTC
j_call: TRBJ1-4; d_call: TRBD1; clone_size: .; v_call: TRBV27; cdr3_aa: CASSSDRGLEKLFF; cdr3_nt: TGTGCCAGCAGCTCTGACAGGGGGCTTGAAAAACTGTTTTTT
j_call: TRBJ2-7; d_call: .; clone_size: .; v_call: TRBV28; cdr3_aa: CASAYREFYEQYF; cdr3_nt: TGTGCCAGCGCCTACAGGGAGTTCTACGAGCAGTACTTC
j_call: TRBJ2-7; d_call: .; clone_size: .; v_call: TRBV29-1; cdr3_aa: CSVGLGGWGYEQYF; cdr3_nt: TGCAGCGTTGGGTTGGGGGGCTGGGGCTACGAGCAGTACTTC
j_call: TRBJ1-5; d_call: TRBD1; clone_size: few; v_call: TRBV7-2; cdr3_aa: CASSPQSGGTQPQHF; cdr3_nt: TGTGCCAGCAGCCCACAGTCAGGGGGCACTCAGCCCCAGCATTTT
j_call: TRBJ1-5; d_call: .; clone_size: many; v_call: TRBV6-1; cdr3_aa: CASSLSGLSNQPQHF; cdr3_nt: TGTGCCAGCAGCCTCAGCGGCTTGAGCAATCAGCCCCAGCATTTT
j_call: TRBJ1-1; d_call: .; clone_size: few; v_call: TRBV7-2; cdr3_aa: CASSLIGQNTEAFF; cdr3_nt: TGTGCCAGCAGCTTAATCGGGCAGAACACTGAAGCTTTCTTT
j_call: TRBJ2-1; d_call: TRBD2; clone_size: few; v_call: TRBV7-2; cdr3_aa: CASSPASGRRDEQFF; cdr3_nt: TGTGCCAGCAGCCCGGCGAGCGGGAGAAGGGATGAGCAGTTCTTC
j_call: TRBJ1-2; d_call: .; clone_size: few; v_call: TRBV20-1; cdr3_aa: CSAFPPHTENGYTF; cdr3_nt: TGCAGTGCTTTCCCCCCACACACAGAGAATGGCTACACCTTC
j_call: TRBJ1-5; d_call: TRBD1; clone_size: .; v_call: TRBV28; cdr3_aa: CASSLDRGVNQPQHF; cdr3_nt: TGTGCCAGCAGCCTTGACAGGGGGGTCAATCAGCCCCAGCATTTT
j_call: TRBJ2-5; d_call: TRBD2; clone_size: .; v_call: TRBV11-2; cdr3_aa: CASSRSGSHQETQYF; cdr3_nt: TGTGCCAGCAGCCGGAGCGGGAGTCACCAAGAGACCCAGTACTTC
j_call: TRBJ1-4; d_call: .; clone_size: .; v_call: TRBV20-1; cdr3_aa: CSARVLHGNEKLFF; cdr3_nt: TGCAGTGCTAGAGTTTTACACGGAAATGAAAAACTGTTTTTT
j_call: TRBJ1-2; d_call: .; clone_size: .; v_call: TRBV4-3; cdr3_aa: CASSHAGVGYTF; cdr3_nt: TGCGCCAGCAGCCATGCAGGGGTCGGCTACACCTTC
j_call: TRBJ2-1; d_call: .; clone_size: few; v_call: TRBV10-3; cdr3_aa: CAVTRDFASEQFF; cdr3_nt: TGTGCCGTTACTCGGGACTTTGCCAGTGAGCAGTTCTTC
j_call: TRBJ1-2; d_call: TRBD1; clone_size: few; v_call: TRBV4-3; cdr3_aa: CASSQDIRTGQNYGYTF; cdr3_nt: TGCGCCAGCAGCCAAGATATCCGGACAGGGCAAAACTATGGCTACACCTTC
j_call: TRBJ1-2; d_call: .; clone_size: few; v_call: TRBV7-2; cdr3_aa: CASSLTGGFGYTF; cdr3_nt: TGTGCCAGCAGCCTCACGGGGGGATTTGGCTACACCTTC
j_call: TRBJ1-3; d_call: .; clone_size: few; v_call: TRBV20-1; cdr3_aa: CSASRGSGNTIYF; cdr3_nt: TGCAGTGCTAGTCGGGGGTCTGGAAACACCATATATTTT
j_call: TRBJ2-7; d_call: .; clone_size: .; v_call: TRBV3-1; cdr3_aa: CASSQGRDRGEQYF; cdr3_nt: TGTGCCAGCAGCCAAGGGAGAGATAGAGGCGAGCAGTACTTC
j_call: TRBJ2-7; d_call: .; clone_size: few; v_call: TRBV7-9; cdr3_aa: CASSLDRISYEQYF; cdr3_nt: TGTGCCAGCAGCTTGGACAGAATTTCCTACGAGCAGTACTTC
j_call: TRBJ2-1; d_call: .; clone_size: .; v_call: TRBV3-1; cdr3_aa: CASSQFIYMGDEQFF; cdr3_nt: TGTGCCAGCAGCCAATTTATCTATATGGGGGATGAGCAGTTCTTC
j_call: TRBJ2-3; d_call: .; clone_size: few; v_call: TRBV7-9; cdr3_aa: CASSLRAIAQYF; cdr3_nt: TGTGCCAGCAGCTTACGGGCCATCGCGCAGTATTTT
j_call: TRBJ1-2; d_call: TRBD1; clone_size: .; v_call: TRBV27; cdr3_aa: CASRRTGDYGYTF; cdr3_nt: TGTGCCAGCAGGAGGACAGGCGACTATGGCTACACCTTC
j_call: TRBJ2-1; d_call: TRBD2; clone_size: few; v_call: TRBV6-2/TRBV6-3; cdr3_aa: CASSIAGRYNEQFF; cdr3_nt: TGTGCCAGCAGTATAGCGGGAAGGTACAATGAGCAGTTCTTC
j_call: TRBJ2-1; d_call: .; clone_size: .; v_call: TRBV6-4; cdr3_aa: CASSALASWGEQFF; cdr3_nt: TGTGCCAGCAGTGCCTTGGCCTCCTGGGGTGAGCAGTTCTTC
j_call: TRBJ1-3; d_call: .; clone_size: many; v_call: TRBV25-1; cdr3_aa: CASSDDSSGNTIYF; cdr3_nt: TGTGCCAGCAGTGACGACAGCTCTGGAAACACCATATATTTT
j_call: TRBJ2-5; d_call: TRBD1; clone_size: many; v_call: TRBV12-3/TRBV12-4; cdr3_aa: CASRQGGLETQYF; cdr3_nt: TGTGCCAGCAGACAAGGGGGCTTGGAGACCCAGTACTTC
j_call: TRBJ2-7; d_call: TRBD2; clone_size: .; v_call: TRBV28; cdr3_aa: CASTPGLALHEQYF; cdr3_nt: TGTGCCAGCACCCCGGGACTAGCCCTCCACGAGCAGTACTTC
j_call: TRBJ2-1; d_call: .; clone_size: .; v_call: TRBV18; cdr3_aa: CASSPPAQAEQFF; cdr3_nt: TGTGCCAGCTCACCACCCGCCCAAGCTGAGCAGTTCTTC
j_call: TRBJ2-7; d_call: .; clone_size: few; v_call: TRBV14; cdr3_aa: CASSQDDRHDSYEQYF; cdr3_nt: TGTGCCAGCAGCCAAGATGATAGGCACGACTCCTACGAGCAGTACTTC
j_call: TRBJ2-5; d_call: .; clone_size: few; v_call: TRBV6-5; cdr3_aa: CASSTQVKGGETQYF; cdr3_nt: TGTGCCAGCAGCACTCAAGTGAAGGGTGGGGAGACCCAGTACTTC
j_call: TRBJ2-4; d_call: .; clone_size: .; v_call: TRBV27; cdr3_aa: CASSTVGTKNIQYF; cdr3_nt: TGTGCCAGCAGTACCGTCGGGACTAAAAACATTCAGTACTTC
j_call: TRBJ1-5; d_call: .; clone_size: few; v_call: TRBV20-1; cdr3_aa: CSAPPARPDQPQHF; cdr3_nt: TGCAGTGCTCCTCCGGCTAGACCGGATCAGCCCCAGCATTTT